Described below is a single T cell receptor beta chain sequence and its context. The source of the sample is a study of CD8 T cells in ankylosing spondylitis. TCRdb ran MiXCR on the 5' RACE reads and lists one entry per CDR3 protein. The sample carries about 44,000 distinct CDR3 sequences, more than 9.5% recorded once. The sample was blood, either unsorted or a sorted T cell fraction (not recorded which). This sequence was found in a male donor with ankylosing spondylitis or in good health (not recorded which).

CDR3 in DNA: TGTGCCAGCAGCTTGGATTCAGATACGCAGTATTTT. Translated: CASSLDSDTQYF. This chain uses TRBV11-1 with TRBJ2-3; D is unclear. V gave up 3 bases and J gave up 4 bases, with 5 bases separating them. Germline lookup yields CDR1 SGHAT and CDR2 FQDESV (reference sequence). The CDR3 sequence is 12 residues long.